This section outlines one T cell receptor beta chain sequence together with its context. CDR3 size: 13 residues. Trimming took off 5 bases at V and 9 bases at J, with 14 bases between the two ends. Per the study methods: Reference gene primer amplification gave nucleated cell count estimates. Profiling relied on immunoSEQ multiplex PCR, and the TCRdb table lists in-frame clones only, not all of them. The DNA gave D and trimming, while V, J and clone size come from that table. Found here are about 160,000 clones, around 85% of them singletons; the top ten hold 11%. This entry belongs to a study of blood T cell repertoires in COVID-19. Study in general: Acute and convalescent COVID-19 samples came from the United States, Italy and Spain. Nucleic acid was either cDNA or gDNA, and it came from T cells, B-cell-depleted T cells, or PBMCs.

The sequenced sample was peripheral blood. This receptor was taken from a man aged 55 to 70 with active or convalescent COVID-19. The chain employs TRBV12-3 or TRBV12-4 and TRBJ2-1; TRBD2 is a possible D gene (6 bases). The CDR3 loop reads CASSAIQRVEQFF. The DNA of the CDR3 is TGTGCCAGCAGTGCGATACAGCGGGTTGAGCAGTTCTTC.